This T cell receptor beta chain was profiled in a study of identical twins' blood T cells. This clonotype was seen more than once but under ten times. Original data processing: Each donor had about 90,000 to nearly 550,000 clonotypes. TCRdb re-called the 5' RACE reads through MiXCR, storing one row per CDR3 protein. TCRdb's processing, not the authors', yielded these V and J calls. The data show a few hundred thousand distinct CDR3 sequences, about 28% seen once. What was sequenced was PBMCs. This sequence was found in a woman aged 18 to 55 in good health.

Here the CDR3 reads CASSLVANEQFF. The CDR3 nucleotides are TGTGCCAGCAGCTTAGTTGCTAATGAGCAGTTCTTC. V gene TRBV11-2 combines with J gene TRBJ2-1; no clear D gene. V was trimmed by 1 base and J by 7 bases, leaving 5 bases between them. This CDR3 has 12 residues. Germline lookup yields CDR1 SGHAT and CDR2 FQNNGV.